The clone carrying this T cell receptor (beta chain) has ten or more counts. The entry originates in a study of T cells after yellow fever vaccination. Study-wide results and caveats: Just a small share of clonotypes turned up in the CD4 compartment as well as the CD8 compartment.

CDR3 size: 13 residues. Germline CDR1 reads SGHDT; CDR2 reads YYEEEE. V was shortened by 2 bases and J by 5 bases, with 7 bases between the two germline ends. MiXCR was run by TCRdb on the 5' RACE reads, yielding one entry per CDR3 protein. In the table there are roughly 16,000 distinct CDR3 sequences, approximately 4% of which are singletons. The V and J genes are TRBV5-6 and TRBJ2-2; no clear D gene. The source is a man aged 25-45 years who received the YFV17D yellow fever vaccine. This specimen consisted of PBMCs, either bulk or a sorted T-cell subset (CD4+, CD8+, memory, or dextramer-sorted; not recorded which), obtained 15 days after the yellow fever booster vaccination. CDR3 sequence: CASSFLGTGELFF. CDR3 DNA sequence: TGTGCCAGCAGCTTTCTGGGTACCGGGGAGCTGTTTTTT.